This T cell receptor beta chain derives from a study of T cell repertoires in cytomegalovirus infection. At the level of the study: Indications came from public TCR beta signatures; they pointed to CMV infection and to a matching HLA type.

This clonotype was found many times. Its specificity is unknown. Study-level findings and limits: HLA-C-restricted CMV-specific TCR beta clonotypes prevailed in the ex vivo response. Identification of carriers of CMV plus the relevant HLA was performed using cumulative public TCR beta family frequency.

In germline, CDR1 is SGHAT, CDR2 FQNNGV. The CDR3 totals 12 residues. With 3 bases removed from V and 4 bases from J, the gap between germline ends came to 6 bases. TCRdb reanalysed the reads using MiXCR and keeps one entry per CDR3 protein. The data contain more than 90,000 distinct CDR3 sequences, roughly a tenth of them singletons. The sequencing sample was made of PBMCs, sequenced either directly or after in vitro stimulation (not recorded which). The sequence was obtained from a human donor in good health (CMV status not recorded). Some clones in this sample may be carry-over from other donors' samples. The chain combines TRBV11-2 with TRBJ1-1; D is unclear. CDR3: CASSFQRTEAFF. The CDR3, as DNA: TGTGCCAGCAGCTTCCAGCGCACTGAAGCTTTCTTT.